This T cell receptor beta chain was identified in a study of blood T cells in healthy people across ages. Study observations and caveats: Total diversity from one million sequenced T cells was likely underestimated.

On this clonotype itself: Its antigen is unknown.

Together with a sample-barcoded 5' primer, a J-beta primer mix was included in a second PCR lasting roughly 7 to 11 cycles. Every molecule of cDNA carried a tag from a template-switch adaptor with 12 random nucleotides. TCRdb reprocessed the 5' RACE reads with MiXCR, giving one entry per CDR3 protein. The sample holds hundreds of thousands of distinct CDR3 sequences, about 42% seen once. V shed 0 bases, J shed 4 bases, and the junction held 2 bases outside the gene matches. The CDR3 covers 14 residues. The germline V gene has CDR1 MNHEY and CDR2 SVGAGI. The V call is TRBV6-5, the J call TRBJ1-2; 7 nucleotides line up with TRBD1. The TCR originated in a man aged 55 to 70 in good health. The sequencing sample was made of blood. The CDR3: CASSYSSGGYGYTF. CDR3 nucleotides: TGTGCCAGCAGTTACTCTTCAGGGGGCTATGGCTACACCTTC.